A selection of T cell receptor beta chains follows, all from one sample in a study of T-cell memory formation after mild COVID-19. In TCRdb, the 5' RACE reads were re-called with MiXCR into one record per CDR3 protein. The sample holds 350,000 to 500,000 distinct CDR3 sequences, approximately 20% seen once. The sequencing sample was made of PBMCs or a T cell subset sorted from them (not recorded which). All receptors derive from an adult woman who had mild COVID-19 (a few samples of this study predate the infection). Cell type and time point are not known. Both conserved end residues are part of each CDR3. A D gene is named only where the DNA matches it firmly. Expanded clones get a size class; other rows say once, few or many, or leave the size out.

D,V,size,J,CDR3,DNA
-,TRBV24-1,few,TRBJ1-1,CATRGRANTEAFF,TGTGCCACCCGGGGACGGGCGAACACTGAAGCTTTCTTT
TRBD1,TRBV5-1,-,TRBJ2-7,CASSSDRGWMSGSYEQYF,TGCGCCAGCAGCTCGGACAGGGGTTGGATGTCGGGGTCCTACGAGCAGTACTTC
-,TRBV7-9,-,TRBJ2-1,CASSLEGLEGEQFF,TGTGCCAGCAGCTTAGAAGGCCTTGAGGGTGAGCAGTTCTTC
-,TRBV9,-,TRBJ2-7,CASSVDPTGNEQYF,TGTGCCAGCAGCGTAGACCCTACAGGGAACGAGCAGTACTTC
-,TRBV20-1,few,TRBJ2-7,CSAASWQKTYEQYF,TGCAGTGCTGCCTCGTGGCAGAAGACCTACGAGCAGTACTTC
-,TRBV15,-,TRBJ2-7,CATSPRAGAPYEQYF,TGTGCCACCAGCCCGCGGGCAGGGGCCCCCTACGAGCAGTACTTC
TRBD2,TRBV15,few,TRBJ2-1,CATSRAQLASRGMSHNEQFF,TGTGCCACCAGCAGAGCTCAACTAGCGTCCCGGGGAATGTCCCACAATGAGCAGTTCTTC
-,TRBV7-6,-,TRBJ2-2,CASSPPGGRAGELFF,TGTGCCAGCAGCCCTCCGGGGGGCAGGGCCGGGGAGCTGTTTTTT
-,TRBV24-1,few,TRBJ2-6,CATSTPGTKGTSGANVLTF,TGTGCCACCAGTACACCCGGGACAAAGGGGACCTCTGGGGCCAACGTCCTGACTTTC
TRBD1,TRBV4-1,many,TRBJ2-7,CASSQEPGQGYEQYF,TGCGCCAGCAGCCAAGAACCGGGACAGGGCTACGAGCAGTACTTC
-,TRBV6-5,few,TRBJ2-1,CASSPTRYNEQFF,TGTGCCAGCAGCCCAACACGCTACAATGAGCAGTTCTTC
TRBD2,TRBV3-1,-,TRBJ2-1,CASSQTSGRASSYNEQFF,TGTGCCAGCAGCCAGACTAGCGGGAGGGCCAGTTCCTACAATGAGCAGTTCTTC
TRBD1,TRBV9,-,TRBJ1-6,CATSTGPESPLHF,TGTGCCACCTCGACAGGGCCTGAATCACCCCTCCACTTT
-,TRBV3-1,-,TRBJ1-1,CASSQGGLGSTEAFF,TGTGCCAGCAGCCAAGGTGGACTGGGAAGCACTGAAGCTTTCTTT
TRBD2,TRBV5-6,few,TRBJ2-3,CASSPVAGDFSDTQYF,TGTGCCAGCAGCCCCGTAGCGGGAGATTTCTCTGATACGCAGTATTTT
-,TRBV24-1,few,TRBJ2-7,CATSDPADSYEQYF,TGTGCCACCAGTGACCCCGCCGACTCCTACGAGCAGTACTTC
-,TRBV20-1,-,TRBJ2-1,CSATRDSAVEQFF,TGCAGTGCTACCCGGGACTCGGCGGTTGAGCAGTTCTTC
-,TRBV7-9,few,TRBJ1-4,CASSLKGRASEKLFF,TGTGCCAGCAGCTTAAAGGGCAGGGCCAGTGAAAAACTGTTTTTT
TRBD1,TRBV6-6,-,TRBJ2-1,CASTGQAYNEQFF,TGTGCCAGCACCGGACAGGCATACAATGAGCAGTTCTTC
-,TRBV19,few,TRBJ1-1,CASSIHRATEAFF,TGTGCCAGTAGTATCCACAGGGCCACTGAAGCTTTCTTT
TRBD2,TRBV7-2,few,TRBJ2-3,CASSFQAGGPRDTQYF,TGTGCCAGCAGCTTTCAAGCGGGAGGGCCAAGGGATACGCAGTATTTT
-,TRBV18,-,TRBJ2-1,CASSPGQSEQFF,TGTGCCAGCTCACCAGGACAGAGTGAGCAGTTCTTC
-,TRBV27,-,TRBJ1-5,CASSSGWDGDQPQHF,TGTGCCAGCAGTTCCGGCTGGGACGGTGATCAGCCCCAGCATTTT
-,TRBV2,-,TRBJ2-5,CASSWGVNQETQYF,TGTGCCAGCAGTTGGGGCGTTAACCAAGAGACCCAGTACTTC
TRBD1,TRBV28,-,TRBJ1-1,CASRDRETEAFF,TGTGCCAGCAGGGACAGGGAGACTGAAGCTTTCTTT
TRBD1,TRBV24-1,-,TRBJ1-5,CATSDGGQSNQPQHF,TGTGCCACCAGTGATGGGGGACAGAGCAATCAGCCCCAGCATTTT
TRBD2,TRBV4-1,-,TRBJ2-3,CASSRRLAGEDADTQYF,TGCGCCAGCAGCCGCCGACTAGCGGGAGAGGACGCAGATACGCAGTATTTT
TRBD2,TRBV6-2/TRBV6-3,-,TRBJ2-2,CASSSKREWTGELFF,TGTGCCAGCAGTTCCAAGCGGGAGTGGACCGGGGAGCTGTTTTTT
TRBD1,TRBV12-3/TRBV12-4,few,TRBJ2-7,CASSRSGTEGDEQYF,TGTGCCAGCAGTCGCTCCGGGACAGAAGGCGACGAGCAGTACTTC
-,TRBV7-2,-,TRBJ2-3,CASSLAGPAPDTQYF,TGTGCCAGCAGCTTAGCGGGGCCAGCGCCAGATACGCAGTATTTT
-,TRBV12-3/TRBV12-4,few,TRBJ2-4,CASTPGFIQYF,TGTGCCAGCACCCCGGGGTTCATTCAGTACTTC
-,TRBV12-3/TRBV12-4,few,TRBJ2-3,CASSLGLQRTDTQYF,TGTGCCAGCAGTTTAGGGCTACAACGCACAGATACGCAGTATTTT
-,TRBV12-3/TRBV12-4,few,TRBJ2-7,CASSPLSPGEQYF,TGTGCCAGCAGTCCCCTGAGTCCCGGCGAGCAGTACTTC
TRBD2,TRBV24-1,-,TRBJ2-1,CATSDFRASGGYNEQFF,TGTGCCACCAGTGATTTTAGAGCAAGCGGGGGGTACAATGAGCAGTTCTTC
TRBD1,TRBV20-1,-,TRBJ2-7,CSASWGSSGQTSYEQYF,TGCAGTGCTAGTTGGGGGTCATCGGGACAGACCTCCTACGAGCAGTACTTC
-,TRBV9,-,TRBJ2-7,CASGQIPYEQYF,TGTGCCAGTGGACAAATACCCTACGAGCAGTACTTC
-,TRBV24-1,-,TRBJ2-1,CATSWNNEQFF,TGTGCCACCAGTTGGAACAATGAGCAGTTCTTC
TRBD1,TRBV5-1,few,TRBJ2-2,CASSTYAGTGGSGELFF,TGCGCCAGCAGCACTTACGCCGGGACAGGGGGCTCCGGGGAGCTGTTTTTT
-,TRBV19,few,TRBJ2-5,CASSTPRGTQYF,TGTGCCAGTAGTACCCCCCGTGGGACCCAGTACTTC
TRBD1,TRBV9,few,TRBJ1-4,CASSLGTGGSNEKLFF,TGTGCCAGCAGCCTCGGGACAGGGGGATCTAATGAAAAACTGTTTTTT
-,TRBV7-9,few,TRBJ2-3,CASSLGPSLSTDTQYF,TGTGCCAGCAGCTTAGGACCATCCTTGAGCACAGATACGCAGTATTTT
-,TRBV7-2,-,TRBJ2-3,CASSSRNTDTQYF,TGTGCCAGCAGCTCCAGAAACACAGATACGCAGTATTTT
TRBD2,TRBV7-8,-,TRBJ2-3,CASSLEGRASTDTQYF,TGTGCCAGCAGCTTAGAAGGGAGGGCGTCCACAGATACGCAGTATTTT
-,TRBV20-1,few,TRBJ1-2,CSARDRGPNLNYGYTF,TGCAGTGCTAGAGATCGGGGGCCCAATCTCAACTATGGCTACACCTTC
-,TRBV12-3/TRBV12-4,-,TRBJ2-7,CASSQVMGEQYF,TGTGCCAGCAGCCAAGTTATGGGGGAGCAGTACTTC
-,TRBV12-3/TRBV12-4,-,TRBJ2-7,CASSYWGSSEQYF,TGTGCCAGCAGTTACTGGGGCTCCTCGGAGCAGTACTTC
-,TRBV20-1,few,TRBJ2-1,CSAPELLREQFF,TGCAGTGCCCCTGAACTCTTAAGGGAGCAGTTCTTC
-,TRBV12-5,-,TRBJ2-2,CASASGTGYTGELFF,TGTGCTAGTGCCTCGGGGACGGGGTACACCGGGGAGCTGTTTTTT
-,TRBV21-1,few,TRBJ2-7,CASSKVWGLAGVYEQYF,TGTGCCAGCAGCAAAGTGTGGGGTCTAGCGGGAGTATACGAGCAGTACTTC
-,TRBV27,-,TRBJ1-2,CASRPASTYGYTF,TGTGCCAGCAGACCCGCCAGTACTTATGGCTACACCTTC
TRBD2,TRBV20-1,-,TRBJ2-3,CSARDASGGTKYF,TGCAGTGCTAGAGATGCTAGCGGGGGGACGAAGTATTTT
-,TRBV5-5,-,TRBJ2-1,CASSLRRSSATYNEQFF,TGTGCCAGCAGCCTGCGTCGGTCTAGCGCAACCTACAATGAGCAGTTCTTC
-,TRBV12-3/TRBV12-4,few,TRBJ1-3,CASSFSRDSGNTIYF,TGTGCCAGCAGTTTTAGCCGAGACTCTGGAAACACCATATATTTT
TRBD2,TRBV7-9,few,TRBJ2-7,CASSFGLAASYEQYF,TGTGCCAGCAGCTTTGGGCTAGCGGCTTCCTACGAGCAGTACTTC
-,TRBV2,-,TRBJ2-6,CASTGPLSGANVLTF,TGTGCCAGCACTGGTCCCCTCTCTGGGGCCAACGTCCTGACTTTC